This T cell receptor beta chain was observed in a study of T cells in Graves' hyperthyroidism and ophthalmopathy. Study-wide findings and caveats: Most clonotypes expanded in the thyroid (above 0.001) were also present in blood.

On this clonotype itself: What it binds is unknown.

Orbital computed tomography, thyroid ultrasound, serum thyroxine and TRAb, and clinical symptoms together informed the diagnoses. This CDR3 has 14 residues. Per the germline V gene, CDR1 is SGHRS and CDR2 is YFSETQ. V gave up 4 bases and J gave up 1 base, with 12 bases separating them. Amplification targeted TCR beta CDR3 regions from RNA transcripts. An initial round of RT-PCR targeting the TCR CDR3 relied on the HTBI primer set. TCRdb redid the calling of the multiplex PCR reads with MiXCR, one entry per CDR3 protein. The repertoire includes around 660,000 distinct CDR3 sequences, 40% to 55% of them detected once, and approximately 6.8% sits in the top ten.

The V gene is TRBV5-1, the J gene TRBJ2-7; tentative D call: TRBD2 (6 bases). Specimen: peripheral blood or thyroid tissue (not recorded which). The source is an adult man with Graves' disease, either hyperthyroidism or ophthalmopathy (not recorded which). CDR3 DNA: TGCGCCAGCAGCGGAACAGCGGGTTCCTACGAGCAGTACTTC. Translating gives CASSGTAGSYEQYF.